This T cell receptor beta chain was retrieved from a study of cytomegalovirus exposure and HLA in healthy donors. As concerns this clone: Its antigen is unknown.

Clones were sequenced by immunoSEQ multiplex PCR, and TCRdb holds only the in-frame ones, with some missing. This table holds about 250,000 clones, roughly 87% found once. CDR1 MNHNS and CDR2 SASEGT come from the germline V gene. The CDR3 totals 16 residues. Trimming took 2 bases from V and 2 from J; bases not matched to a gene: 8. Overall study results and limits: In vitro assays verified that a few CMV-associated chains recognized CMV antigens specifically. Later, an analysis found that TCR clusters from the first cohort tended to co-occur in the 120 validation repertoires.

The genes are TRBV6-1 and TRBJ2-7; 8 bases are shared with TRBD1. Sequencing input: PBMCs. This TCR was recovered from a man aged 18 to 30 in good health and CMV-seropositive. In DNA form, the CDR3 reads TGTGCCAGCAGTGAACGTGTGTCGGGACAGGCCTACGAGCAGTACTTC. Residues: CASSERVSGQAYEQYF.